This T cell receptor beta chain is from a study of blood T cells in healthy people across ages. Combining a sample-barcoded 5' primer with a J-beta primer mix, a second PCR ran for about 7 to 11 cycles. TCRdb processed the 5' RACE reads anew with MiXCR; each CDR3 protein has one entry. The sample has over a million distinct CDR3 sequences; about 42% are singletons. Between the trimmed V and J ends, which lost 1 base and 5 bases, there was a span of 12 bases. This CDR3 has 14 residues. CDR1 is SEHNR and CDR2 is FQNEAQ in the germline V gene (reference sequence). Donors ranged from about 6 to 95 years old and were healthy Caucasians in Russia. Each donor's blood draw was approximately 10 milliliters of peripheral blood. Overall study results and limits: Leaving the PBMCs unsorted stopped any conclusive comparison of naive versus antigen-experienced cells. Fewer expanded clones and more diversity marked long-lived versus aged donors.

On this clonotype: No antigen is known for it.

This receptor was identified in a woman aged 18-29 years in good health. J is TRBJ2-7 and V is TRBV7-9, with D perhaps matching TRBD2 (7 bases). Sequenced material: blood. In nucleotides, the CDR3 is TGTGCCAGCAGCTTAGGGGCGGGGGCCAACGAGCAGTACTTC. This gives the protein CASSLGAGANEQYF.